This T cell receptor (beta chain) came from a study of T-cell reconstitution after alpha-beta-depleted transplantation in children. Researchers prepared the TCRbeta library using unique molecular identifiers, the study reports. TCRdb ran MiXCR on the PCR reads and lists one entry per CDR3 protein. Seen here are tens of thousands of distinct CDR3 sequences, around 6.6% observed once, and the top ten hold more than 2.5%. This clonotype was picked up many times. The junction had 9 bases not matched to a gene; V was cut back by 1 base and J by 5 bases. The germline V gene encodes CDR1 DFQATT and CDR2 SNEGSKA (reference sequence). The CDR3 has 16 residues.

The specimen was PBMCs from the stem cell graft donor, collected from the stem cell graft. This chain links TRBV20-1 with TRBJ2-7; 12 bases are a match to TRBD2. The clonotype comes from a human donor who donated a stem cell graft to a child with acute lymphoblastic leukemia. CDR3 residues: CSARGPSGGELNEQYF. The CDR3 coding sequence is TGCAGTGCTAGAGGGCCTAGCGGGGGGGAGTTAAACGAGCAGTACTTC.